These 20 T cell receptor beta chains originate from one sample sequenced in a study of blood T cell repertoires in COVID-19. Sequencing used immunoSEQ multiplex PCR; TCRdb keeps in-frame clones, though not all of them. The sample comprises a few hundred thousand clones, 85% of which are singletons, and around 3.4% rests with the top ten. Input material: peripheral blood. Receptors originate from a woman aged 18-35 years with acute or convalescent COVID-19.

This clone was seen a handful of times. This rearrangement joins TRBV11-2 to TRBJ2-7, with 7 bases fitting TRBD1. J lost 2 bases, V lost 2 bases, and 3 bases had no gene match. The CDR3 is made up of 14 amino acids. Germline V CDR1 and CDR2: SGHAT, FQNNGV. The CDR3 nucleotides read TGTGCCAGCAGCTTATCAGGGGGTACCTACGAGCAGTACTTC. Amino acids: CASSLSGGTYEQYF.

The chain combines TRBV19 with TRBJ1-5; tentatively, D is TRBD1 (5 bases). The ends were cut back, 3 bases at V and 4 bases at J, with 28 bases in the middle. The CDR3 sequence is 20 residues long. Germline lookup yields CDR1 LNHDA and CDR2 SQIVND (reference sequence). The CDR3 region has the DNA TGTGCCAGTAGTATCGGCCAGGGTAAGGACCTCAGGGCCCCTAATCAGCCCCAGCATTTT. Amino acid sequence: CASSIGQGKDLRAPNQPQHF.

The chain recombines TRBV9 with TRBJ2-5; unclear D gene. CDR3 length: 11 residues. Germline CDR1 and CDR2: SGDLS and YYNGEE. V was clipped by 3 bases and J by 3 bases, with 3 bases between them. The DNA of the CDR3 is TGTGCCAGCAGCGCAGAAGAGACCCAGTACTTC. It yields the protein CASSAEETQYF.

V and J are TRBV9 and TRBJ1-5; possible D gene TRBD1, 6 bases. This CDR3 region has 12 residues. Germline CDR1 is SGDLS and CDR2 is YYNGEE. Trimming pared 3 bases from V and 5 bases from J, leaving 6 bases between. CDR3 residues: CASSAGDQPQHF. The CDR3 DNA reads TGTGCCAGCAGCGCAGGGGATCAGCCCCAGCATTTT.

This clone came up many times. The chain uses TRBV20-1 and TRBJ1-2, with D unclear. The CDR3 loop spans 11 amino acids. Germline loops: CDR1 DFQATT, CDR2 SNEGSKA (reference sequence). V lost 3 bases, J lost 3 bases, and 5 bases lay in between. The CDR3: CSASADYGYTF. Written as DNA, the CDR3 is TGCAGTGCTAGTGCCGACTATGGCTACACCTTC.

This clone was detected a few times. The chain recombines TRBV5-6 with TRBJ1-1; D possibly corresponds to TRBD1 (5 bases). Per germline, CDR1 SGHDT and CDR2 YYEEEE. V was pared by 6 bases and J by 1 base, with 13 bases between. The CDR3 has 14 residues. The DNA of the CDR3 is TGTGCCAGCACCCCCAGCAGGGCGAACACTGAAGCTTTCTTT. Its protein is CASTPSRANTEAFF.

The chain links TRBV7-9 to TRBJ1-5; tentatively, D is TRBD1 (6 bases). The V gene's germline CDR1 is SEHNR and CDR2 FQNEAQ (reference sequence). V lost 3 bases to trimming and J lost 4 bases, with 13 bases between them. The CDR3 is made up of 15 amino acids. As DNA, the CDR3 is TGTGCCAGCAGCTTCGGGGGGCTCTCAAATCAGCCCCAGCATTTT. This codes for CASSFGGLSNQPQHF.

DNA of the CDR3: TGTGCCAGCAGTCGTGGAGGCGCATCTAACTATGGCTACACCTTC. Protein: CASSRGGASNYGYTF. The chain uses TRBV6-5 and TRBJ1-2, with D unresolved. Germline V gene lookup returns CDR1 MNHEY and CDR2 SVGAGI. The CDR3 runs to 15 residues. Trimming shortened V by 5 bases and J by 0 bases, and 13 bases separated the two germline ends.

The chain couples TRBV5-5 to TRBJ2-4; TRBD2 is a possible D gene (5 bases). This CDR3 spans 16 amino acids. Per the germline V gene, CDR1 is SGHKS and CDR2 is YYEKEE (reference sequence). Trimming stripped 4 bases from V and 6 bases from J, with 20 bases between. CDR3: CASSQSTSVEVNIQYF. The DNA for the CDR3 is TGTGCCAGCAGCCAAAGCACCTCCGTGGAGGTAAACATTCAGTACTTC.

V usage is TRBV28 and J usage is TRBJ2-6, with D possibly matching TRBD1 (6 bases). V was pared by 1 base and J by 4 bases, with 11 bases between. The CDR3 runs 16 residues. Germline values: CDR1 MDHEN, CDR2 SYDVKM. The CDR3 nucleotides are TGTGCCAGCAGTTTATCCACAGGGTACGGGGCCAACGTCCTGACTTTC. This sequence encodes CASSLSTGYGANVLTF. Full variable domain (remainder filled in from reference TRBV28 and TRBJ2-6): DVKVTQSSRYLVKRTGEKVFLECVQDMDHENMFWYRQDPGLGLRLIYFSYDVKMKEKGDIPEGYSVSREKKERFSLILESASTNQTSMYLCASSLSTGYGANVLTFGAGSRLTVL.

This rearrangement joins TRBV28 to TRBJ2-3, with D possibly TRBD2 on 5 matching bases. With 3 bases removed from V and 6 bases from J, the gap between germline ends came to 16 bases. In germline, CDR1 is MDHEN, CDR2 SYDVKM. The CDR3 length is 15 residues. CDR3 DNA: TGTGCCAGCAGTTTCCGAGCGGAGCTGCCGGATACGCAGTATTTT. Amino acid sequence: CASSFRAELPDTQYF.

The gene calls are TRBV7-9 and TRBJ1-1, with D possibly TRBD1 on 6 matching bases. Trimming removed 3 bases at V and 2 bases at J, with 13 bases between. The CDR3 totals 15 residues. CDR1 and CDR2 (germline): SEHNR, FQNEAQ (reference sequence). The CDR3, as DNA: TGTGCCAGCAGCTTCCGGACAGCCCTAAACACTGAAGCTTTCTTT. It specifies CASSFRTALNTEAFF. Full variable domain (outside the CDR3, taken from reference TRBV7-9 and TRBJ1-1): DTGVSQNPRHKITKRGQNVTFRCDPISEHNRLYWYRQTLGQGPEFLTYFQNEAQLEKSRLLSDRFSAERPKGSFSTLEIQRTEQGDSAMYLCASSFRTALNTEAFFGQGTRLTVV.

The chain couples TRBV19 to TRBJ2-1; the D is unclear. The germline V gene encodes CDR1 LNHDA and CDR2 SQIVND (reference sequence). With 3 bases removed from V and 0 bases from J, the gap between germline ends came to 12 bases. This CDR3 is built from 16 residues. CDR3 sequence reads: CASSIGRQSSYNEQFF. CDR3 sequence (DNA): TGTGCCAGTAGTATTGGCAGGCAGAGCTCCTACAATGAGCAGTTCTTC.

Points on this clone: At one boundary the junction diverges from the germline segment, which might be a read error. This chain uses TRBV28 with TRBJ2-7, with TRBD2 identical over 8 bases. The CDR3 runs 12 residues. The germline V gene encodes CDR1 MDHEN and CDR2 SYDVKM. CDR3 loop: CASSRLAKEQYF. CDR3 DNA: TGTGCCAGCAGTAGACTAGCGAAAGAGCAGTATTTC. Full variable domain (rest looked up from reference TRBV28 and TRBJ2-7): DVKVTQSSRYLVKRTGEKVFLECVQDMDHENMFWYRQDPGLGLRLIYFSYDVKMKEKGDIPEGYSVSREKKERFSLILESASTNQTSMYLCASSRLAKEQYFGPGTRLTVT.

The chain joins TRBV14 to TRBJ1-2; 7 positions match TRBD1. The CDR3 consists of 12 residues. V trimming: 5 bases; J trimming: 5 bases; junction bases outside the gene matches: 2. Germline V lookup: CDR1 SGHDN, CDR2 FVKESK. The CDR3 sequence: CASSEGQYGYTF. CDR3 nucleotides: TGTGCCAGCAGCGAGGGACAGTATGGCTACACCTTC.

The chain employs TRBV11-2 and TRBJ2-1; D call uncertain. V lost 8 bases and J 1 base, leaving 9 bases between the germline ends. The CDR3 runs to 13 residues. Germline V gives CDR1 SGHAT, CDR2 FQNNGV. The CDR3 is CASRGPSYNEQFF. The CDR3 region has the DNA TGTGCCAGCCGAGGTCCATCCTACAATGAGCAGTTCTTC.

CDR3 DNA sequence: TGTGCCAGCAGTTCCGGGACAGTCTATGGCTACACCTTC. Encoded protein: CASSSGTVYGYTF. V usage is TRBV12-3 or TRBV12-4 and J usage is TRBJ1-2; 7 bases are shared with TRBD1. The CDR3 loop spans 13 amino acids. Trimming took 4 bases from V and 4 from J; bases not matched to a gene: 3.

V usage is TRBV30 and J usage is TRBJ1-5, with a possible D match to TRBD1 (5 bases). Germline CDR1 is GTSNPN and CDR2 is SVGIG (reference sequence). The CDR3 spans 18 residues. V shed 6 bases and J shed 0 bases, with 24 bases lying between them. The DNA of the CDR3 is TGTGCCTGCATATTCCCGGGACTAGCGGAGGATAGCAATCAGCCCCAGCATTTT. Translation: CACIFPGLAEDSNQPQHF.

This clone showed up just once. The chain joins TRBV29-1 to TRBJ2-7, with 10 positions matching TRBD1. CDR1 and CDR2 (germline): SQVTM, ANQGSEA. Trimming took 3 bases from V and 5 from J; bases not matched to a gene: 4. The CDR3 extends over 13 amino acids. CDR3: CSVDRTGGDEQYF. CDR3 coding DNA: TGCAGCGTTGATCGGACAGGGGGTGACGAGCAGTACTTC.

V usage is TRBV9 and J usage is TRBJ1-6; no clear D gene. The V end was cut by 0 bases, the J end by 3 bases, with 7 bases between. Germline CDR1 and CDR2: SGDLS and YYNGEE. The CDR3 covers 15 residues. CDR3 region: CASSVGYNYNSPLHF. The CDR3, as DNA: TGTGCCAGCAGCGTAGGATACAACTATAATTCACCCCTCCACTTT.